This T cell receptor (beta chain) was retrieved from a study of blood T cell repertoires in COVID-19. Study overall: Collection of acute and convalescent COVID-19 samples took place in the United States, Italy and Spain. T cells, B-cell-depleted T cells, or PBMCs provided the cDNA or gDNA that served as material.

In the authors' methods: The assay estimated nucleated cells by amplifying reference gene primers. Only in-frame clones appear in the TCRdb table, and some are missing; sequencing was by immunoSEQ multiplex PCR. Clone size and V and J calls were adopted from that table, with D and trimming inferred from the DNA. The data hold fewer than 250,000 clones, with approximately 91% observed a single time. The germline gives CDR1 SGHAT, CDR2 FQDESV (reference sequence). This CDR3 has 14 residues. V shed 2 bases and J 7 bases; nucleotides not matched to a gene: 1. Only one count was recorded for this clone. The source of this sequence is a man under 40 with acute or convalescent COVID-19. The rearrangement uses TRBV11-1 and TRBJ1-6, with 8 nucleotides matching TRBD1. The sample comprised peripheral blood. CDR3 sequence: CASSLQGANSPLHF. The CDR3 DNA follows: TGTGCCAGCAGCTTACAGGGGGCGAATTCACCCCTCCACTTT.